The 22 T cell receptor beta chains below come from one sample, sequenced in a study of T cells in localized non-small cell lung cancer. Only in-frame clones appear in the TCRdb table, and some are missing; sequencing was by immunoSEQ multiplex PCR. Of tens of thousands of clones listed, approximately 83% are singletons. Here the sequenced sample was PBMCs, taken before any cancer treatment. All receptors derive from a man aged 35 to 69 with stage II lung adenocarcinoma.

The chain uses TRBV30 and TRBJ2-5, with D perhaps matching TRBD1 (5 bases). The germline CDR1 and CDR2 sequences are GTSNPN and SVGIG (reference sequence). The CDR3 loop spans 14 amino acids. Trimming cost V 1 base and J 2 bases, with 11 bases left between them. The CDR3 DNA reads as TGTGCCTGGAGTGCTGGGGCCCGACAAGAGACCCAGTACTTC. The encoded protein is CAWSAGARQETQYF.

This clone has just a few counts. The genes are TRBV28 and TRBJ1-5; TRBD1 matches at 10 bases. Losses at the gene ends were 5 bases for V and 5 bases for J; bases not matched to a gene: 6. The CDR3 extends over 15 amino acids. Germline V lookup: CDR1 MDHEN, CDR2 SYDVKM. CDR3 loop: CASSGSGTGDQPQHF. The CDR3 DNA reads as TGTGCCAGCAGTGGATCCGGGACAGGGGATCAGCCCCAGCATTTT. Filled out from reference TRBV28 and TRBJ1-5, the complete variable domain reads DVKVTQSSRYLVKRTGEKVFLECVQDMDHENMFWYRQDPGLGLRLIYFSYDVKMKEKGDIPEGYSVSREKKERFSLILESASTNQTSMYLCASSGSGTGDQPQHFGDGTRLSIL.

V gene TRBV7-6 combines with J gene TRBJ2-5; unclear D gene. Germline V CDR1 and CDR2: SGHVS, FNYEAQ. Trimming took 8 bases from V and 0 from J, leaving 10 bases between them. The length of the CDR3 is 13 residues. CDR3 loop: CASGKGNQETQYF. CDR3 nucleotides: TGTGCCAGCGGAAAGGGAAACCAAGAGACCCAGTACTTC.

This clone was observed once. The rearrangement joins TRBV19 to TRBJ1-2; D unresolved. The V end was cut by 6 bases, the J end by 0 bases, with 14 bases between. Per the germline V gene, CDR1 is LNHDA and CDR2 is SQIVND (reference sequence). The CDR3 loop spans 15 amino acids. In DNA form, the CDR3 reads TGTGCCAGTAGGCCGGCGCTTCTTTCTAACTATGGCTACACCTTC. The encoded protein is CASRPALLSNYGYTF.

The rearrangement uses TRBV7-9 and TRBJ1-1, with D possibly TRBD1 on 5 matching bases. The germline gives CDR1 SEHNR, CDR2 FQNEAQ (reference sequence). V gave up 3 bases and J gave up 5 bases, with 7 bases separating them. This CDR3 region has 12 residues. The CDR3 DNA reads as TGTGCCAGCAGCTTGAGGGGTACTGAAGCTTTCTTT. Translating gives CASSLRGTEAFF.

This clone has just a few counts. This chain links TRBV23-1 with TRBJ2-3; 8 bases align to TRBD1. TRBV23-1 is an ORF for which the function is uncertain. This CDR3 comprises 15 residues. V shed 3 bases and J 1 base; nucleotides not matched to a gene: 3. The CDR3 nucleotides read TGCGCCAGCAGTCACCGGACAGGGTGCACAGATACGCAGTATTTT. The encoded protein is CASSHRTGCTDTQYF.

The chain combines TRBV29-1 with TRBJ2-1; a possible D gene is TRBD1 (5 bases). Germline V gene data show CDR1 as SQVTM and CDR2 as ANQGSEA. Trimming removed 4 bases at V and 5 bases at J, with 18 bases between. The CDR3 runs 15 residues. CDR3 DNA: TGCAGCGTTGTTCCCCGGCAGGGCGGTAACAATGAGCAGTTCTTC. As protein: CSVVPRQGGNNEQFF.

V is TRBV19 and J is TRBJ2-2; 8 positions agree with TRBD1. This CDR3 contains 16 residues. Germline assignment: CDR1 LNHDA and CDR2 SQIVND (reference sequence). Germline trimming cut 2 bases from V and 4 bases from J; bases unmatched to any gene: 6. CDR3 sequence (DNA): TGTGCCAGTAGTATATCAGGGGGCAGGGGCACCGGGGAGCTGTTTTTT. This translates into CASSISGGRGTGELFF.

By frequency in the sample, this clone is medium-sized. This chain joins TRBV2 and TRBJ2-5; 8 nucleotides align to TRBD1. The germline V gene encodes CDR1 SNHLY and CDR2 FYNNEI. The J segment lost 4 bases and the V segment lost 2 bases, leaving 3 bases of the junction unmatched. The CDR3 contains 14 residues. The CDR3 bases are TGTGCCAGCAGTGAATTCAGGGGGCGAGAGACCCAGTACTTC. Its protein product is CASSEFRGRETQYF.

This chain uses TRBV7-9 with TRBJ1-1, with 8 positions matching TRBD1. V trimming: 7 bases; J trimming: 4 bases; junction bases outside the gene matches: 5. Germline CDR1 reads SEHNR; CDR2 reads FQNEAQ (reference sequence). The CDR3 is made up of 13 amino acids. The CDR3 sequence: CASTDTGGTEAFF. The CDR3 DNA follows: TGTGCCAGCACCGATACAGGGGGCACTGAAGCTTTCTTT.

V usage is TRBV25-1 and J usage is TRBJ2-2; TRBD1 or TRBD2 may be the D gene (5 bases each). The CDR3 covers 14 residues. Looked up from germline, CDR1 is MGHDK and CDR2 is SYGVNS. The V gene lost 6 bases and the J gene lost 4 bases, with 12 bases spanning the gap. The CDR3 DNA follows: TGTGCCAGCAGGAGGCCGGGACGCACCGGGGAGCTGTTTTTT. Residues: CASRRPGRTGELFF. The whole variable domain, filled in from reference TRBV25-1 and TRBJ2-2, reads EADIYQTPRYLVIGTGKKITLECSQTMGHDKMYWYQQDPGMELHLIHYSYGVNSTEKGDLSSESTVSRIRTEHFPLTLESARPSHTSQYLCASRRPGRTGELFFGEGSRLTVL.

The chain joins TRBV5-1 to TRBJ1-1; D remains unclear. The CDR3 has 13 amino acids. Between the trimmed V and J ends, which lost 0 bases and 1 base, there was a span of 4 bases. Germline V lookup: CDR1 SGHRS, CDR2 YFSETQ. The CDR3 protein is CASSLGWNTEAFF. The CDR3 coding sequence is TGCGCCAGCAGCTTGGGTTGGAACACTGAAGCTTTCTTT.

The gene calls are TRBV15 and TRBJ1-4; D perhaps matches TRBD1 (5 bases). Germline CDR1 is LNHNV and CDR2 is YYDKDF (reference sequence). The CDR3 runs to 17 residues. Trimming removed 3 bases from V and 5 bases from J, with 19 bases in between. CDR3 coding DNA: TGTGCCACCAGCAGGGCCGGCTGGGGCAGGTTAAATGAAAAACTGTTTTTT. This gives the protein CATSRAGWGRLNEKLFF.

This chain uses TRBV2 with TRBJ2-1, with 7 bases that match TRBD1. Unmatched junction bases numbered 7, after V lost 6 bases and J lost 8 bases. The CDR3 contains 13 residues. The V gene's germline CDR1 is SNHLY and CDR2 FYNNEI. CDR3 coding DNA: TGTGCCAGCAGGGGGGACAGTAGGGATGAGCAGTTCTTC. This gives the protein CASRGDSRDEQFF.

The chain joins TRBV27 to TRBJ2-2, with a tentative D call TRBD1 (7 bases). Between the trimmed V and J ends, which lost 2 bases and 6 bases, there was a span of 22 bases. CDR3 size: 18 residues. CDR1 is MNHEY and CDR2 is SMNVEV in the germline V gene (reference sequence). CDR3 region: CASSLASSGGGFAGELFF. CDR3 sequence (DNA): TGTGCCAGCAGTTTAGCCTCATCTGGAGGGGGCTTCGCCGGGGAGCTGTTTTTT.

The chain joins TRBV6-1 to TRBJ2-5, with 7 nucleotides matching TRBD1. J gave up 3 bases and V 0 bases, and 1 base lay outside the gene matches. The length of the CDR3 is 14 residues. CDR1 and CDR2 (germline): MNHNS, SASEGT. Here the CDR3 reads CASSEAGTEETQYF. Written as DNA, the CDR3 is TGTGCCAGCAGTGAAGCCGGGACAGAAGAGACCCAGTACTTC.

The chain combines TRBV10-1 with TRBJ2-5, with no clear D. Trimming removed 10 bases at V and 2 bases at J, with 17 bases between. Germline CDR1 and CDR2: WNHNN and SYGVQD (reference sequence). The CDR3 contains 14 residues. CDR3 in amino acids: CANPERPSQETQYF. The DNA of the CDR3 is TGCGCCAACCCAGAACGCCCGTCACAAGAGACCCAGTACTTC.

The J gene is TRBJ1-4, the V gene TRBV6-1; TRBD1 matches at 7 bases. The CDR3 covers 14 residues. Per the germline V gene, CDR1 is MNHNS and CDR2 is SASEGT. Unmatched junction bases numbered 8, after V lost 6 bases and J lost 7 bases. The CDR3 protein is CASSNRGGFEKLFF. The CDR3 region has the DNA TGTGCCAGCAGCAACAGGGGAGGGTTTGAAAAACTGTTTTTT.

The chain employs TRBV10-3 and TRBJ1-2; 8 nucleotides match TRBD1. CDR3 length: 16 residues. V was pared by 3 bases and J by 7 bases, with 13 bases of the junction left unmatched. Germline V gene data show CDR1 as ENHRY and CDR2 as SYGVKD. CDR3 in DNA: TGTGCCATCAGTGAATGGACAGGGAGTCCCCAAGGTGGCTACACCTTC. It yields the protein CAISEWTGSPQGGYTF.

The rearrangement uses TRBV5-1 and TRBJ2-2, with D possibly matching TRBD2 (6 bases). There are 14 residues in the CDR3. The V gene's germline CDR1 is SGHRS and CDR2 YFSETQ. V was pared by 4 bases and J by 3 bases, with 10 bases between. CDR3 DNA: TGCGCCAGCAGCCCCGGGACTCACACCGGGGAGCTGTTTTTT. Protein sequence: CASSPGTHTGELFF.

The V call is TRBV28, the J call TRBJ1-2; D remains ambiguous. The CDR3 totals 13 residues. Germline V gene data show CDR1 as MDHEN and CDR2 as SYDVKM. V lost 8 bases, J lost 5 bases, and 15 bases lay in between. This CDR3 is CASLRGEGYGYTF. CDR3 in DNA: TGTGCCAGCCTCCGGGGAGAAGGGTATGGCTACACCTTC.

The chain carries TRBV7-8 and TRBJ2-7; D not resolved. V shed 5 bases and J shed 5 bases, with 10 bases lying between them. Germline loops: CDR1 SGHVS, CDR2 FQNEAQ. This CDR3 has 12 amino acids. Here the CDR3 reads CASSLLVHEQYF. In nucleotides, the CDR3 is TGTGCCAGCAGCCTTTTGGTGCACGAGCAGTACTTC.